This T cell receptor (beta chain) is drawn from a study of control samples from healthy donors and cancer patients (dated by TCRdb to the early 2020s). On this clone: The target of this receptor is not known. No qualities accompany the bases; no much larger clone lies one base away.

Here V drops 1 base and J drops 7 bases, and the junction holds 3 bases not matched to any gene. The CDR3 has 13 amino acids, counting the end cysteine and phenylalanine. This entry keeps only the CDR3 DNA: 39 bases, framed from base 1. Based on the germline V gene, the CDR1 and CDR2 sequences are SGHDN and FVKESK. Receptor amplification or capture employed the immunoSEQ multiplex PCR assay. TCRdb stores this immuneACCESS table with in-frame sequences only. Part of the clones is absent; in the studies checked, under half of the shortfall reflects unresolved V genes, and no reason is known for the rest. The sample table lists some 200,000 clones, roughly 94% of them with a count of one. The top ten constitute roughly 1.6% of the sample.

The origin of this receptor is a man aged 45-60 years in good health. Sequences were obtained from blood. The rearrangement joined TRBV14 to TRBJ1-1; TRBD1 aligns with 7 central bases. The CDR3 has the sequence CASSQVGTDEAFF. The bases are TGTGCCAGCAGCCAAGTGGGGACAGATGAAGCTTTCTTT. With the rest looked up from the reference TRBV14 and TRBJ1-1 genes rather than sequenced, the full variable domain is EAGVTQFPSHSVIEKGQTVTLRCDPISGHDNLYWYRRVMGKEIKFLLHFVKESKQDESGMPNNRFLAERTGGTYSTLKVQPAELEDSGVYFCASSQVGTDEAFFGQGTRLTVV.